These 26 T cell receptor beta chains originate from one sample sequenced in a study of blood T cell repertoires in COVID-19. Using immunoSEQ multiplex PCR, the repertoire was profiled, and TCRdb retains in-frame clones only, with some absent. The data show some 150,000 clones, around 82% seen once. Source material: peripheral blood. All receptors derive from a man in his fifties or sixties who had recovered from COVID-19.

The chain joins TRBV6-5 to TRBJ1-1; possibly TRBD1 for D (5 bases). This CDR3 is built from 14 residues. The V end was cut by 6 bases, the J end by 8 bases, with 19 bases between. Germline CDR1 reads MNHEY; CDR2 reads SVGAGI. The CDR3 spells CASSPDSGGWEAFF. CDR3 coding DNA: TGTGCCAGCAGCCCAGACTCCGGGGGTTGGGAAGCTTTCTTT.

This chain connects TRBV28 to TRBJ1-6; the D is unclear. CDR3 length equals 12 residues. CDR1 and CDR2 from the germline V gene are MDHEN and SYDVKM. Trimming took 6 bases from V and 12 from J, leaving 12 bases between them. DNA for the CDR3: TGTGCCAGCAGCCCGAGACCAGGACCCCTCCACTTT. Amino acids: CASSPRPGPLHF. Full variable domain (missing parts from reference TRBV28 and TRBJ1-6): DVKVTQSSRYLVKRTGEKVFLECVQDMDHENMFWYRQDPGLGLRLIYFSYDVKMKEKGDIPEGYSVSREKKERFSLILESASTNQTSMYLCASSPRPGPLHFGNGTRLTVT.

Notes on this clone: The junction departs from germline at one end; a sequencing error may be responsible. The chain employs TRBV25-1 and TRBJ1-1; TRBD1 matches at 10 bases. The germline V gene encodes CDR1 MGHDK and CDR2 SYGVNS. The CDR3 length is 13 residues. DNA of the CDR3: TGTGCCAGCATGGACAGGGGGAACACTGAAGTTTTCTTT. It specifies CASMDRGNTEVFF.

J is TRBJ1-3 and V is TRBV4-2, with D hard to call. The germline gives CDR1 LGHNA, CDR2 YNFKEQ. V lost 7 bases and J lost 4, with 17 bases in between. The CDR3 loop spans 15 amino acids. The CDR3 sequence is CASTGGHKSGNTIYF. In DNA form, the CDR3 reads TGTGCCAGCACCGGTGGCCACAAATCGGGAAACACCATATATTTT.

The CDR3 is CASSQQISTGQGQAFF. DNA of the CDR3: TGTGCCAGCAGCCAACAAATTTCGACAGGGCAGGGGCAAGCTTTCTTT. The V and J genes are TRBV3-1 (or the pseudogene TRBV3-2) and TRBJ1-1; 7 bases line up with TRBD1. The germline V gene has CDR1 LGHDT and CDR2 YNNKEL (reference sequence). The CDR3 extends over 16 amino acids. Germline trimming cut 2 bases from V and 9 bases from J; bases unmatched to any gene: 15.

The chain joins TRBV5-1 to TRBJ2-5; possible D gene TRBD1, 6 bases. Trimming left V 3 bases short and J 5 bases short, with 14 bases between. This CDR3 spans 14 amino acids. In germline, CDR1 is SGHRS, CDR2 YFSETQ. The CDR3 here is CASSSQGEGETQYF. The CDR3 nucleotides read TGCGCCAGCAGCTCACAGGGAGAGGGGGAGACCCAGTACTTC.

J is TRBJ2-7 and V is TRBV6-5; 7 bases align to TRBD2. V lost 2 bases to trimming and J lost 2 bases; unmatched junction nucleotides: 3. This CDR3 comprises 14 residues. Germline assignment: CDR1 MNHEY and CDR2 SVGAGI. DNA for the CDR3: TGTGCCAGCAGTTACGAGCGGGGTGCCTACGAGCAGTACTTC. This codes for CASSYERGAYEQYF.

The table lists this clone with a few counts. The V and J genes are TRBV6-4 and TRBJ2-1; D is ambiguous. The CDR3 contains 14 residues. Germline lookup yields CDR1 MRHNA and CDR2 SNTAGT. V was shortened by 3 bases and J by 6 bases, with 12 bases between the two germline ends. This chain's CDR3 is CASSENGVGNEQFF. The CDR3 bases are TGTGCCAGCAGTGAGAATGGAGTGGGCAATGAGCAGTTCTTC.

The genes are TRBV11-2 and TRBJ1-3; D may be TRBD1 (6 bases). The V end was cut by 1 base, the J end by 1 base, with 11 bases between. CDR3 length: 16 amino acids. The germline V gene encodes CDR1 SGHAT and CDR2 FQNNGV. The CDR3 spells CASSLVAGASGNTIYF. CDR3 coding DNA: TGTGCCAGCAGCTTAGTTGCAGGGGCGTCTGGAAACACCATATATTTT.

V gene TRBV18 combines with J gene TRBJ2-3, with 7 bases identical to TRBD1. The CDR3 contains 16 residues. With V trimmed by 6 bases and J by 3 bases, 12 bases remained unmatched. The germline CDR1 and CDR2 sequences are KGHSH and LQKENI. CDR3 coding DNA: TGTGCCAGCTCGGCCCACCCGGACAGGCGGACAGATACGCAGTATTTT. Residues: CASSAHPDRRTDTQYF.

This chain connects TRBV19 to TRBJ2-1, with 11 bases identical to TRBD1. The CDR3 has 15 amino acids. V lost 3 bases to trimming and J lost 8 bases; unmatched junction nucleotides: 6. CDR1 is LNHDA and CDR2 is SQIVND in the germline V gene (reference sequence). CDR3 nucleotides: TGTGCCAGTAGTATGGGACAGGGGGTGGTCTATGAGCAGTTCTTC. Translated, it gives CASSMGQGVVYEQFF.

The DNA for the CDR3 is TGCAGCGTTTTGGGGGACTACTATGGCTACACCTTC. Protein: CSVLGDYYGYTF. The chain combines TRBV29-1 with TRBJ1-2; the D gene is possibly TRBD1 (5 bases). V lost 5 bases and J lost 3, with 10 bases in between. The CDR3 consists of 12 residues. The germline V gene encodes CDR1 SQVTM and CDR2 ANQGSEA.

The rearrangement joins TRBV5-8 to TRBJ2-5, with 8 bases that match TRBD1. V shed 4 bases and J 5 bases; nucleotides not matched to a gene: 13. Germline values: CDR1 SGHTS, CDR2 YDEGEE. The CDR3 contains 16 residues. CDR3 residues: CASSVNRQGSGETQYF. The CDR3 DNA follows: TGTGCCAGCAGCGTAAACCGACAGGGGTCGGGGGAGACCCAGTACTTC. Based on the CDR3 plus reference TRBV5-8 and TRBJ2-5, the full variable domain is EAGVTQSPTHLIKTRGQQATLRCSPISGHTSVYWYQQALGLGLQFLLWYDEGEERNRGNFPPRFSGRQFPNYSSELNVNALELEDSALYLCASSVNRQGSGETQYFGPGTRLLVL.

This rearrangement joins TRBV3-1 (or the pseudogene TRBV3-2) to TRBJ2-3, with 10 bases aligning to TRBD2. The CDR3 has 16 residues. Germline CDR1 LGHDT, CDR2 YNNKEL (reference sequence). The J segment lost 3 bases and the V segment lost 1 base, leaving 4 bases of the junction unmatched. This chain's CDR3 is CASSQVAGGTTDTQYF. The CDR3 DNA reads as TGTGCCAGCAGCCAAGTAGCGGGGGGAACGACAGATACGCAGTATTTT.

The DNA of the CDR3 is TGCGCCAGCAGCTCGGGACAGGGGGACCAGCCCCAGCATTTT. It codes for CASSSGQGDQPQHF. V gene TRBV5-1 combines with J gene TRBJ1-5, with 11 bases fitting TRBD1. With V trimmed by 3 bases and J by 7 bases, 3 bases remained unmatched. CDR3 length: 14 residues. The germline CDR1 and CDR2 sequences are SGHRS and YFSETQ.

The chain links TRBV9 to TRBJ1-1, with 10 bases matching TRBD1. This CDR3 is built from 15 residues. Germline CDR1 is SGDLS and CDR2 is YYNGEE. V trimming: 5 bases; J trimming: 6 bases; junction bases outside the gene matches: 10. As DNA, the CDR3 is TGTGCCAGCAGTCCACCGGGACAGGGGCCTTCTGAAGCTTTCTTT. It translates to CASSPPGQGPSEAFF.

The CDR3 nucleotides are TGTGCCAGCAGGGATACAGGGGGCAATCAGCCCCAGCATTTT. It specifies CASRDTGGNQPQHF. This rearrangement joins TRBV27 to TRBJ1-5; TRBD1 matches 7 bases. Germline trimming cut 6 bases from V and 2 bases from J; bases unmatched to any gene: 4. The CDR3 covers 14 residues. Germline V lookup: CDR1 MNHEY, CDR2 SMNVEV (reference sequence).

In DNA, the CDR3 is TGTGCCAGCAGCTTGGCGGGAGGAAGCATGAACACTGAAGCTTTCTTT. Residues: CASSLAGGSMNTEAFF. The rearrangement links TRBV5-6 to TRBJ1-1; D remains ambiguous. Trimming took off 0 bases at V and 0 bases at J, with 12 bases between the two ends. CDR3 length: 16 amino acids. The germline V gene encodes CDR1 SGHDT and CDR2 YYEEEE.

This chain connects TRBV5-1 to TRBJ1-3; possible D gene TRBD1, 5 bases. The CDR3 is made up of 14 amino acids. Per the germline V gene, CDR1 is SGHRS and CDR2 is YFSETQ. V lost 3 bases to trimming and J lost 0 bases, with 7 bases between them. The CDR3 coding sequence is TGCGCCAGCAGCTCCAGGGACTCTGGAAACACCATATATTTT. It is translated as CASSSRDSGNTIYF.

In its sample, this clone was seen once. The rearrangement joins TRBV5-1 to TRBJ2-5; D might be TRBD1 (6 bases). The CDR3 consists of 14 residues. Germline CDR1 is SGHRS and CDR2 is YFSETQ. The V end lost 2 bases, the J end lost 3 bases, and 11 bases lay between the germline ends. The CDR3 coding sequence is TGCGCCAGCAGCTTAGGGGGTCTGGAAGAGACCCAGTACTTC. It translates to CASSLGGLEETQYF.

The gene calls are TRBV4-3 and TRBJ1-1; TRBD1 matches 11 bases. This CDR3 contains 16 residues. The V segment lost 1 base and the J segment 2 bases; nucleotides outside the gene matches: 3. From germline, CDR1 is LGHNA and CDR2 YSLEER. CDR3 loop: CASSQGTGGVNTEAFF. The CDR3 DNA is TGCGCCAGCAGCCAAGGGACAGGGGGCGTAAACACTGAAGCTTTCTTT.

The chain joins TRBV28 to TRBJ2-2; 10 bases are a match to TRBD2. The CDR3 sequence is 14 residues long. Germline assignment: CDR1 MDHEN and CDR2 SYDVKM. V gave up 8 bases and J gave up 7 bases; unmatched junction bases: 7. CDR3 in amino acids: CASQRGGLGGELFF. The CDR3 DNA reads as TGTGCCAGCCAGCGGGGGGGCCTTGGCGGGGAGCTGTTTTTT.

The chain is built from TRBV4-1 and TRBJ1-2, with D maybe TRBD1 (6 bases). Germline CDR1 is MGHRA and CDR2 is YSYEKL. The CDR3 covers 14 residues. V dropped 0 bases and J dropped 2 bases, with 7 bases sitting between them. CDR3 in amino acids: CASSQEQGNYGYTF. CDR3 nucleotides: TGCGCCAGCAGCCAAGAACAGGGAAACTATGGCTACACCTTC.

This sequence joins TRBV7-9 and TRBJ2-2; a weak D match, TRBD1 (6 bases). The CDR3 length is 14 residues. V was cut by 5 bases and J by 3 bases, with 10 bases left in between. CDR1 and CDR2 from the germline V gene are SEHNR and FQNEAQ (reference sequence). The CDR3 loop is CASSPPGDTGELFF. The CDR3 nucleotides are TGTGCCAGCAGCCCCCCAGGGGACACCGGGGAGCTGTTTTTT.

The chain carries TRBV18 and TRBJ2-3; D is perhaps TRBD1 (6 bases). This CDR3 contains 12 residues. Germline V gene data show CDR1 as KGHSH and CDR2 as LQKENI. Trimming pared 3 bases from V and 6 bases from J, leaving 7 bases between. CDR3 nucleotides: TGTGCCAGCTCACCCGACAGGGATACGCAGTATTTT. Translation gives CASSPDRDTQYF.

This clone was detected only once. This chain uses TRBV6-5 with TRBJ2-3; 9 bases line up with TRBD2. The CDR3 is made up of 15 amino acids. With 6 bases clipped from V and 3 bases from J, the junction kept 7 bases outside the gene matches. Germline V gene sequence: CDR1 MNHEY, CDR2 SVGAGI. The CDR3 nucleotides are TGTGCCAGCAGGTATAGCGGGGGCCAGACAGATACGCAGTATTTT. Protein sequence: CASRYSGGQTDTQYF.